These 25 T cell receptor beta chains share one sample of origin, sequenced in a study of T cells in Graves' hyperthyroidism and ophthalmopathy. Amplification of TCR beta CDR3 regions used RNA as the template. Initially, a first-round RT-PCR of the TCR CDR3 employed the HTBI primer set. TCRdb reprocessed the multiplex PCR reads with MiXCR, giving one entry per CDR3 protein. Here the sample spans 250,000 to 400,000 distinct CDR3 sequences, roughly 13% being singletons. Sequenced sample: blood. Receptors originate from a woman aged 40 to 50 with Graves' ophthalmopathy.

This clonotype appeared many times. CDR3 DNA sequence: TGTGCCAGCAGCTTAGCCCAGACAGGGTTGCGTTCACCCCTCCACTTT. The encoded protein is CASSLAQTGLRSPLHF. V is TRBV7-8 and J is TRBJ1-6, with 7 bases matching TRBD1. The CDR3 runs 16 residues. Germline V CDR1 and CDR2: SGHVS, FQNEAQ. J was trimmed by 9 bases and V by 0 bases; bases with no gene match: 8.

The genes are TRBV5-1 and TRBJ1-1, with TRBD1 matching 9 bases. Losses at the gene ends were 0 bases for V and 7 bases for J; bases not matched to a gene: 13. CDR3 length: 17 amino acids. CDR1 is SGHRS, CDR2 YFSETQ, per germline. The CDR3 loop is CASSLGRGTGGAGEAFF. The CDR3 DNA reads TGCGCCAGCAGCTTGGGTCGGGGAACAGGGGGCGCGGGTGAAGCTTTCTTT. Filled out from reference TRBV5-1 and TRBJ1-1, the complete variable domain reads KAGVTQTPRYLIKTRGQQVTLSCSPISGHRSVSWYQQTPGQGLQFLFEYFSETQRNKGNFPGRFSGRQFSNSRSEMNVSTLELGDSALYLCASSLGRGTGGAGEAFFGQGTRLTVV.

In the case of this clonotype: This clone may be a read error of a much larger clone one base away. V and J are TRBV5-1 and TRBJ1-1; no reliable D call. The CDR3 has 13 amino acids. The germline gives CDR1 SGHRS, CDR2 YFSETQ. The CDR3 DNA reads as TGCGCCGGCAGGCGTAGGGCGGACACTGAAGCTTTCTTT. Its translation is CAGRRRADTEAFF. Full variable domain (rest looked up from reference TRBV5-1 and TRBJ1-1): KAGVTQTPRYLIKTRGQQVTLSCSPISGHRSVSWYQQTPGQGLQFLFEYFSETQRNKGNFPGRFSGRQFSNSRSEMNVSTLELGDSALYLCAGRRRADTEAFFGQGTRLTVV.

V gene TRBV12-3 or TRBV12-4 combines with J gene TRBJ1-6; weak D call: TRBD1 (6 bases). This CDR3 region has 16 residues. V was pared by 7 bases and J by 0 bases, with 13 bases between. The CDR3 loop is CASNRAISSYNSPLHF. The CDR3 DNA reads as TGTGCCAGCAACAGGGCCATTAGCTCCTATAATTCACCCCTCCACTTT.

The V gene is TRBV7-8, the J gene TRBJ1-6; 7 bases agree with TRBD1. V trimming: 3 bases; J trimming: 9 bases; junction bases outside the gene matches: 14. Germline V gene data show CDR1 as SGHVS and CDR2 as FQNEAQ. This CDR3 has 17 residues. CDR3 nucleotide sequence: TGTGCCAGCAGCTTTAACGCCCTGGGACAGCCTCGTTCACCCCTCCACTTT. This gives the protein CASSFNALGQPRSPLHF.

This clonotype was observed many times. The chain employs TRBV15 and TRBJ2-5; the D gene is possibly TRBD2 (6 bases). CDR1 and CDR2 from the germline V gene are LNHNV and YYDKDF (reference sequence). The CDR3 contains 14 residues. Trimming pared 1 base from V and 5 bases from J, leaving 11 bases between. The CDR3 DNA follows: TGTGCCACCAGCAGAGGCGGGACCGGGGAGACCCAGTACTTC. This gives the protein CATSRGGTGETQYF.

This clonotype turned up a few times. The J gene is TRBJ1-6, the V gene TRBV19; D gene ambiguous. The germline V gene encodes CDR1 LNHDA and CDR2 SQIVND (reference sequence). Trimming took 4 bases from V and 7 from J, leaving 11 bases between them. This CDR3 region has 14 residues. The CDR3 reads CASSTRGVNSPLHF. The DNA for the CDR3 is TGTGCCAGTAGTACCCGGGGTGTAAATTCACCCCTCCACTTT.

This clonotype came up many times. The V call is TRBV13, the J call TRBJ1-1; 9 bases fit TRBD1. V lost 3 bases, J lost 0 bases, and 8 bases stayed unmatched. This CDR3 spans 17 amino acids. Germline V gives CDR1 PRHDT, CDR2 FYEKMQ (reference sequence). The CDR3 nucleotides read TGTGCCAGCAGCTTGACGGACAGGGGATGGGTGAACACTGAAGCTTTCTTT. Protein product: CASSLTDRGWVNTEAFF.

Many counts were recorded for this clonotype. V is TRBV6-2 or TRBV6-3 and J is TRBJ2-7, with D perhaps matching TRBD1 (6 bases). Looked up from germline, CDR1 is MNHEY and CDR2 is SVGEGT. Between the trimmed V and J ends, which lost 5 bases and 7 bases, there was a span of 18 bases. This CDR3 is built from 14 residues. For the CDR3, the DNA is TGTGCCAGCAGTCCCGCACAGGGATCGATGGAGCAGTACTTC. Its protein is CASSPAQGSMEQYF.

V is TRBV2 and J is TRBJ2-1, with D perhaps TRBD1 (5 bases). V lost 3 bases to trimming and J lost 1 base, with 7 bases between them. CDR3 length: 14 residues. The germline CDR1 and CDR2 sequences are SNHLY and FYNNEI. CDR3 sequence: CASSDRQSYNEQFF. The CDR3 DNA sequence: TGTGCCAGCAGTGACAGACAGTCCTACAATGAGCAGTTCTTC.

A remark on this clonotype: This sequence may be a read error, since a much larger clone differs from it by one base. The chain couples TRBV5-6 to TRBJ1-2, with D perhaps matching TRBD1 (5 bases). This CDR3 contains 13 residues. Trimming left V 3 bases short and J 4 bases short, with 10 bases between. CDR1 is SGHDT, CDR2 YYEEEE, per germline. The CDR3 protein is CASSYTGAYGYTF. The DNA of the CDR3 is TGTGCCAGCAGCTACACAGGAGCCTATGGCTACACCTTC. Based on the CDR3 plus reference TRBV5-6 and TRBJ1-2, the full variable domain is DAGVTQSPTHLIKTRGQQVTLRCSPKSGHDTVSWYQQALGQGPQFIFQYYEEEERQRGNFPDRFSGHQFPNYSSELNVNALLLGDSALYLCASSYTGAYGYTFGSGTRLTVV.

This clonotype was picked up many times. The CDR3 sequence: CASGSRREGSYEQYF. The DNA of the CDR3 is TGTGCCAGCGGGTCCCGGAGGGAGGGATCCTACGAGCAGTACTTC. This sequence joins TRBV28 and TRBJ2-7; 7 nucleotides line up with TRBD2. V was pared by 8 bases and J by 1 base, with 11 bases of the junction left unmatched. There are 15 residues in the CDR3. Germline V lookup: CDR1 MDHEN, CDR2 SYDVKM.

The table lists this clonotype with a few counts. The rearrangement joins TRBV20-1 to TRBJ2-1; TRBD2 agrees at 7 bases. Per germline, CDR1 DFQATT and CDR2 SNEGSKA (reference sequence). The CDR3 has 14 residues. J lost 9 bases, V lost 6 bases, and 14 bases had no gene match. The CDR3 region is CSAAGLGRFLEQFF. As DNA, the CDR3 is TGCAGTGCCGCCGGACTAGGCAGGTTTCTTGAGCAGTTCTTC.

In this sample, this clonotype turned up many times. This chain links TRBV20-1 with TRBJ2-5; 10 bases fit TRBD2. There are 14 residues in the CDR3. Germline lookup yields CDR1 DFQATT and CDR2 SNEGSKA (reference sequence). Trimming took 3 bases from V and 4 from J; bases not matched to a gene: 5. CDR3 nucleotide sequence: TGCAGTGCTAGCAGCGGGGGGGCCTTAGAGACCCAGTACTTC. Translation: CSASSGGALETQYF.

In its sample, this clonotype was seen many times. This chain connects TRBV5-4 to TRBJ1-1; D gene uncertain. Germline CDR1 is SGHNT and CDR2 is YYREEE (reference sequence). V was pared by 4 bases and J by 1 base, with 11 bases between. The CDR3 spans 14 residues. The CDR3 loop reads CASSGELANTEAFF. CDR3 coding DNA: TGTGCCAGCAGCGGGGAACTAGCGAACACTGAAGCTTTCTTT.

This clonotype showed up many times. The rearrangement links TRBV7-2 to TRBJ2-7; D is undetermined. From germline, CDR1 is SGHTA and CDR2 FQGNSA. The CDR3 sequence is 15 residues long. The ends were cut back, 1 base at V and 3 bases at J, with 13 bases in the middle. In nucleotides, the CDR3 is TGTGCCAGCAGCTTAGAAAAGTCCTCTTACTACGAGCAGTACTTC. The encoded protein is CASSLEKSSYYEQYF.

This clonotype was detected ten times or more. The chain uses TRBV2 and TRBJ1-2, with TRBD1 matching 8 bases. Looked up from germline, CDR1 is SNHLY and CDR2 is FYNNEI. The trim removed 8 bases at V and 2 bases at J, leaving 4 bases unmatched. This CDR3 contains 13 residues. CDR3 sequence: CASPGTGNYGYTF. The CDR3 nucleotides are TGTGCCAGCCCCGGGACAGGAAACTATGGCTACACCTTC.

This clonotype has more than one count but fewer than ten. The J gene is TRBJ1-1, the V gene TRBV7-9; a possible D gene is TRBD1 (5 bases). Germline lookup yields CDR1 SEHNR and CDR2 FQNEAQ (reference sequence). The CDR3 is 14 amino acids. Trimming took 0 bases from V and 5 from J, leaving 10 bases between them. The CDR3 is CASSLAGTRTEAFF. The CDR3 region has the DNA TGTGCCAGCAGCTTAGCAGGGACCCGAACTGAAGCTTTCTTT.

In this sample, this clonotype turned up a few times. The chain couples TRBV28 to TRBJ2-5; 7 bases match TRBD1. The V gene's germline CDR1 is MDHEN and CDR2 SYDVKM. CDR3 length equals 15 residues. V lost 6 bases to trimming and J lost 3 bases; unmatched junction nucleotides: 10. The CDR3 sequence: CASSRLRDSEETQYF. As DNA, the CDR3 is TGTGCCAGCAGCAGACTCCGGGACAGCGAAGAGACCCAGTACTTC.

This clonotype was observed many times. This rearrangement joins TRBV7-8 to TRBJ2-1; 9 bases are shared with TRBD1. Germline CDR1 SGHVS, CDR2 FQNEAQ. The CDR3 is 15 amino acids. V lost 6 bases and J lost 7; bases outside the gene matches: 10. The CDR3 spells CASSLDRGWWNEQFF. CDR3 DNA: TGTGCCAGCAGTCTCGACAGGGGGTGGTGGAATGAGCAGTTCTTC.

Many counts were recorded for this clonotype. The chain links TRBV7-2 to TRBJ2-5; 13 bases align to TRBD2. The CDR3 extends over 16 amino acids. The trim removed 3 bases at V and 4 bases at J, leaving 5 bases unmatched. Germline CDR1 is SGHTA and CDR2 is FQGNSA. The CDR3 coding sequence is TGTGCCAGCAGCTTCAGACTAGCGGGGGGTCCAGAGACCCAGTACTTC. Its translation is CASSFRLAGGPETQYF.

This chain uses TRBV3-1 with TRBJ2-1; 8 nucleotides agree with TRBD1. Germline CDR1 and CDR2: LGHDT and YNNKEL (reference sequence). The junction had 11 bases not matched to a gene; V was cut back by 4 bases and J by 6 bases. CDR3 length: 16 amino acids. The CDR3 spells CASSPSVRGRFNEQFF. CDR3 in DNA: TGTGCCAGCAGCCCCTCGGTCAGGGGGCGGTTCAATGAGCAGTTCTTC.

This clonotype was observed many times. The CDR3 here is CASSLDSGGQPQHF. The CDR3, as DNA: TGTGCCAGCAGCTTAGATTCCGGGGGACAGCCCCAGCATTTT. The V and J genes are TRBV7-8 and TRBJ1-5; TRBD1 is a possible D gene (5 bases). V lost 1 base and J 7 bases, leaving 11 bases between the germline ends. This CDR3 has 14 residues. Germline V gives CDR1 SGHVS, CDR2 FQNEAQ.

This clonotype was seen ten or more times. V and J are TRBV28 and TRBJ1-2, with TRBD1 identical over 9 bases. V shed 10 bases and J 1 base; nucleotides not matched to a gene: 10. This CDR3 contains 15 residues. From germline, CDR1 is MDHEN and CDR2 SYDVKM. CDR3 residues: CATSVQGAYNYGYTF. CDR3 bases: TGTGCCACCTCCGTACAGGGGGCTTATAACTATGGCTACACCTTC.

At least ten counts were recorded for this clonotype. This chain connects TRBV3-1 to TRBJ1-2; D is unclear. V was trimmed by 3 bases and J by 3 bases, leaving 11 bases between them. The CDR3 extends over 14 amino acids. Germline assignment: CDR1 LGHDT and CDR2 YNNKEL (reference sequence). Here the CDR3 reads CASSQGGWDYGYTF. The CDR3 DNA follows: TGTGCCAGCAGCCAGGGTGGGTGGGACTATGGCTACACCTTC.